This TCR beta chain came from a study of CD8+CD57+ T cells in acquired aplastic anemia. Study-level background: Across the sorted CD4+ and CD8+ cells, DNA amounts averaged about 3.1 ug.

This clonotype was counted many times. Germline V gives CDR1 MNHEY, CDR2 SVGAGI. This CDR3 comprises 14 residues. Trimming cost V 4 bases and J 9 bases; bases outside gene matches: 12. Flow cytometry had shown expanded CD8+CD57+ cells in the patients chosen for sequencing. A severe acquired aplastic anemia diagnosis applied to all patients. Genomic DNA, serving as template, underwent TCR beta VDJ and CDR3 profiling. From the reads, TCRdb called clonotypes with MiXCR, one entry per CDR3 protein. Of roughly 190,000 distinct CDR3 sequences listed, around 47% were seen once; the top ten hold about 9.5%. V usage is TRBV6-5 and J usage is TRBJ2-7, with TRBD2 matching 7 bases. The sample comprised sorted CD4+, CD8+, or CD8+CD57+ T cells (not recorded which) from PBMCs. This clonotype was obtained from a human donor with aplastic anemia. CDR3 protein: CASSSGLVNVRQYF. CDR3 coding DNA: TGTGCCAGCAGTTCCGGACTAGTAAATGTACGGCAGTACTTC.